Sequencing of this T cell receptor (beta chain) was carried out in a study of blood T cell repertoires in COVID-19. Study in general: Sources were T cells, B-cell-depleted T cells, or PBMCs; the material itself was cDNA or gDNA.

This CDR3 region has 16 residues. Trimming at V came to 2 bases and at J to 1 base, leaving 6 bases not matched to a gene. Germline values: CDR1 SGDLS, CDR2 YYNGEE. The repertoire was sequenced with immunoSEQ multiplex PCR; TCRdb's copy has only in-frame clones and lacks some. The sample includes 85,000 to 120,000 clones, around 90% of them seen just once. The sample comprised peripheral blood. This TCR derives from a man aged 45-60 years with active COVID-19. The chain couples TRBV9 to TRBJ2-3; TRBD1 agrees at 8 bases. CDR3 DNA: TGTGCCAGCAGCGTGGGGACAGGAACTCGCACAGATACGCAGTATTTT. Translation gives CASSVGTGTRTDTQYF.